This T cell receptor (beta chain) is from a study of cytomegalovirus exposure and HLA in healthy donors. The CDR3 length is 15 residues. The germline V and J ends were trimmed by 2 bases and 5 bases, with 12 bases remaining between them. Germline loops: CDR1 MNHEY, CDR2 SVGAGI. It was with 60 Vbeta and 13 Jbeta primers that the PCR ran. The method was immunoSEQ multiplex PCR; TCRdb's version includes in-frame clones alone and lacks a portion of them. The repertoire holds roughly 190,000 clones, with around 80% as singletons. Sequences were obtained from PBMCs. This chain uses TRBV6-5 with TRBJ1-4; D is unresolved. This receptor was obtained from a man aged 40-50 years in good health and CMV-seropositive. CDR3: CASSYEGGGNEKLFF. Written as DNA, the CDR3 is TGTGCCAGCAGTTACGAAGGCGGAGGAAATGAAAAACTGTTTTTT.